This T cell receptor (beta chain) was sequenced in a study of CD8 T cells in Susac syndrome. TCR beta sequences were obtained from blood CD8+ and CD4+ T cells. Negative isolation yielded CD4+ and CD8+ T cells, and FACS enriched TEMRA cells. CDR3 size: 17 residues. Unmatched junction bases numbered 14, after V lost 3 bases and J lost 8 bases. The germline V gene has CDR1 SGHRS and CDR2 YFSETQ. Random hexamers served to reverse transcribe roughly 0.5 to 1 ug RNA. An immunoSEQ multiplex PCR generated amplified TCR beta CDR3 products spanning 54 Vbeta and 13 Jbeta. TCRdb recomputed calls from the immunoSEQ multiplex PCR reads with MiXCR, one row per CDR3 protein. Of around 180,000 distinct CDR3 sequences in the sample, around 95% were seen once.

The sequence was collected from a human donor with multiple sclerosis. Input material: CD8+ T cells from PBMCs. The V call is TRBV5-1, the J call TRBJ2-3; 11 nucleotides line up with TRBD2. CDR3 nucleotides: TGCGCCAGCAGCTCCTCTACGGGACTAGCGGAAGGGTTTACGCAGTATTTT. It yields the protein CASSSSTGLAEGFTQYF.